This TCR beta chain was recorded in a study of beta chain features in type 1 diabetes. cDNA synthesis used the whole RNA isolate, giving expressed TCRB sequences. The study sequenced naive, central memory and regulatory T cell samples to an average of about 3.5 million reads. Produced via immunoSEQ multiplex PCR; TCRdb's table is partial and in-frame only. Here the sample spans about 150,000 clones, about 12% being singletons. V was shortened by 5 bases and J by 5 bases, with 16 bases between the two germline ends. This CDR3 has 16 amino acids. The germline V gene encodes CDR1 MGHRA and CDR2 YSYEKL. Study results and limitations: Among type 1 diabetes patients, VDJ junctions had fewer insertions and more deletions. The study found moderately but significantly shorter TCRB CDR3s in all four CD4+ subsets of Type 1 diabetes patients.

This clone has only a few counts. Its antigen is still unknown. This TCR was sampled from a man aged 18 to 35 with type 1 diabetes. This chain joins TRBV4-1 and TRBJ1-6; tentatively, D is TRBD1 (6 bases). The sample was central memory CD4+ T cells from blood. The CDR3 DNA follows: TGCGCCAGCAGCGCTGCCGGGGGGCGGGATAATTCACCCCTCCACTTT. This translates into CASSAAGGRDNSPLHF.